This is a list of T cell receptor beta chains from one sample in a study of follicular helper T cells after annual influenza vaccination. Sequencing used immunoSEQ multiplex PCR; TCRdb keeps in-frame clones, though not all of them. The sample lists about 12,000 clones, nearly 80% occurring once. The material sequenced was CXCR5+ CD38- circulating T follicular helper cells from blood, taken on the day of influenza vaccination. These TCRs come from an adult who received the influenza vaccine. Both conserved end residues are part of each CDR3. D genes are given only for firm matches. Part of the rows lack a size; the others show once, few, many or a class for expanded clones.

TRBV18,TRBD1,.,TRBJ2-2,CASSPLGQGGVGGELFF,TGTGCCAGCTCACCACTTGGACAGGGGGGAGTCGGCGGGGAGCTGTTTTTT
TRBV15,TRBD2,.,TRBJ2-3,CATSRTRSGGSTDTQYF,TGTGCCACCAGCCGCACCCGTAGCGGGGGAAGCACAGATACGCAGTATTTT
TRBV2,.,few,TRBJ2-2,CASSGQVTGELFF,TGTGCCAGCAGTGGTCAGGTCACCGGGGAGCTGTTTTTT
TRBV5-1,.,.,TRBJ2-6,CASSREGAGANVLTF,TGCGCCAGCAGCCGGGAGGGGGCCGGGGCCAACGTCCTGACTTTC
TRBV15,TRBD2,.,TRBJ2-5,CATSRTSGDQETQYF,TGTGCCACCAGCAGGACTAGCGGGGACCAAGAGACCCAGTACTTC
TRBV2,TRBD1,.,TRBJ1-1,CASSADRGSEAFF,TGTGCCAGCAGCGCAGACAGGGGGAGTGAAGCTTTCTTT
TRBV10-3,TRBD1,.,TRBJ2-2,CAISTTGGYTGELFF,TGTGCCATCAGTACGACAGGGGGCTACACCGGGGAGCTGTTTTTT
TRBV30,.,.,TRBJ2-7,CAWSPETDNYEQYF,TGTGCCTGGAGTCCCGAGACAGACAACTACGAGCAGTACTTC
TRBV2,.,.,TRBJ1-6,CASTKSSYNSPLHF,TGTGCCAGCACTAAGAGCTCCTATAATTCACCCCTCCACTTT
TRBV7-6,.,.,TRBJ2-2,CASSLVGGSGNTGELFF,TGTGCCAGCAGCTTAGTGGGGGGCTCAGGGAACACCGGGGAGCTGTTTTTT
TRBV5-1,.,.,TRBJ2-3,CASSQADTDTQYF,TGCGCCAGCAGCCAGGCAGACACAGATACGCAGTATTTT
TRBV18,.,.,TRBJ2-2,CASSPLVFAGTNTGELFF,TGTGCCAGCTCACCACTAGTCTTTGCAGGGACGAACACCGGGGAGCTGTTTTTT
TRBV27,TRBD2,once,TRBJ2-7,CASPPVGSGGSGTYEQYF,TGTGCCAGCCCCCCGGTCGGTAGCGGGGGATCGGGTACCTACGAGCAGTACTTC
TRBV7-9,.,.,TRBJ1-4,CASTEGGIATNEKLFF,TGTGCCAGCACCGAGGGGGGGATTGCAACTAATGAAAAACTGTTTTTT
TRBV11-3,.,.,TRBJ2-3,CASSPVADTQYF,TGTGCCAGCAGCCCCGTAGCAGATACGCAGTATTTT
TRBV20-1,.,.,TRBJ1-4,CSASKQGSLFF,TGCAGTGCTAGCAAACAAGGAAGCCTGTTTTTT
TRBV11-2,TRBD2,.,TRBJ2-1,CASSLSTSGGLNEQFF,TGTGCCAGCAGCTTAAGTACTAGCGGGGGGCTCAATGAGCAGTTCTTC
TRBV18,TRBD1,.,TRBJ2-3,CASSPQTGGEIDTQYF,TGTGCCAGCTCGCCCCAAACAGGGGGCGAGATAGATACGCAGTATTTT
TRBV7-8,.,.,TRBJ2-5,CASRKGDQTGETQYF,TGTGCCAGCCGTAAAGGGGACCAAACGGGGGAGACCCAGTACTTC
TRBV5-1,TRBD1,.,TRBJ2-2,CASSIGQGPSAGELFF,TGCGCCAGCAGCATAGGACAGGGGCCTTCCGCCGGGGAGCTGTTTTTT
TRBV19,.,.,TRBJ2-2,CASSTYTGELFF,TGTGCCAGTAGTACTTACACCGGGGAGCTGTTTTTT
TRBV11-2,.,.,TRBJ1-1,CASSLTLSGTSLLNTEAFF,TGTGCCAGCAGCTTAACCCTCTCCGGGACATCCCTCTTGAACACTGAAGCTTTCTTT
TRBV29-1,.,once,TRBJ2-3,CASEDTQYF,TGCGCGAGCGAGGATACGCAGTATTTT
TRBV7-3,.,once,TRBJ1-1,CASSLSQETEAFF,TGTGCCAGCAGCTTAAGTCAGGAAACTGAAGCTTTCTTT
TRBV11-2,.,.,TRBJ2-7,CASSLALVSSYEQYF,TGTGCCAGCAGCTTAGCGCTTGTCAGTTCGTACGAGCAGTACTTC
TRBV5-5,.,.,TRBJ2-3,CASSLGVEDTQYF,TGTGCCAGCAGCCTGGGTGTGGAAGATACGCAGTATTTT
TRBV7-2,.,.,TRBJ1-1,CATRQAPPRNTEAFF,TGTGCCACACGACAGGCCCCCCCCCGCAACACTGAAGCTTTCTTT
TRBV7-2,.,.,TRBJ2-5,CASSSQAGAGETQYF,TGTGCCAGCAGCTCCCAGGCGGGGGCCGGGGAGACCCAGTACTTC
TRBV28,TRBD1,once,TRBJ1-5,CASSVGEKGNRGRGNQPQHF,TGTGCCAGCAGTGTGGGCGAGAAGGGCAACAGGGGGCGAGGAAATCAGCCCCAGCATTTT
TRBV6-6,TRBD1,.,TRBJ2-7,CASSHGGQGLYEQYF,TGTGCCAGCAGTCACGGGGGACAGGGTTTGTACGAGCAGTACTTC
TRBV15,TRBD1,.,TRBJ1-4,CATSRGTGGGPFEKLFF,TGTGCCACCAGCAGAGGGACAGGGGGTGGGCCGTTTGAAAAACTGTTTTTT
TRBV28,.,.,TRBJ2-3,CASGGGGVLTDTQYF,TGTGCCTCCGGAGGAGGGGGCGTACTCACAGATACGCAGTATTTT
TRBV11-3,.,.,TRBJ2-1,CASSLGGDEQFF,TGTGCCAGCAGCTTAGGTGGAGATGAGCAGTTCTTC
TRBV28,.,.,TRBJ2-2,CASSSSVGELFF,TGTGCCAGCAGTTCCTCTGTCGGGGAGCTGTTTTTT
TRBV7-8,.,.,TRBJ1-2,CASSLTPSAYGYTF,TGTGCCAGCAGCCTCACGCCGTCAGCCTATGGCTACACCTTC
TRBV16,TRBD1,.,TRBJ1-1,CASSLDRGANTEAFF,TGTGCCAGCAGCCTCGACAGGGGCGCGAACACTGAAGCTTTCTTT
TRBV28,.,.,TRBJ1-2,CASSLSEDGYTF,TGTGCCAGCAGTTTATCTGAGGATGGCTACACCTTC
TRBV19,TRBD1,.,TRBJ1-5,CASTPGQAYNQPQHF,TGTGCCAGTACTCCGGGACAGGCGTACAATCAGCCCCAGCATTTT
TRBV18,.,.,TRBJ2-5,CASSPLQGAKETQYF,TGTGCCAGCTCACCCCTACAGGGCGCGAAAGAGACCCAGTACTTC
TRBV6-6,TRBD1,.,TRBJ2-1,CASSSGTVYNEQFF,TGTGCCAGCAGCTCCGGGACAGTTTACAATGAGCAGTTCTTC
TRBV9,TRBD1,.,TRBJ1-5,CASSADRGRQPQHF,TGTGCCAGCAGCGCAGACAGGGGACGTCAGCCCCAGCATTTT
TRBV6-5,TRBD1,few,TRBJ2-7,CASSPRGSYEQYF,TGTGCCAGCAGTCCCAGGGGGTCCTACGAGCAGTACTTC
TRBV6-6,TRBD1,.,TRBJ1-1,CASSYSWDSLNTEAFF,TGTGCCAGCAGTTATTCCTGGGACAGTTTGAACACTGAAGCTTTCTTT
TRBV28,TRBD1,.,TRBJ1-4,CASSSPQGAGDTANEKLFF,TGTGCCAGCAGTTCCCCTCAGGGGGCAGGTGATACGGCTAATGAAAAACTGTTTTTT
TRBV9,.,.,TRBJ2-5,CASSALGRARTQYF,TGTGCCAGCAGCGCCCTGGGCAGGGCGCGGACCCAGTACTTC
TRBV7-2,.,.,TRBJ2-5,CASSSRLTQETQYF,TGTGCCAGCAGCTCCCGACTAACCCAAGAGACCCAGTACTTC
TRBV18,.,few,TRBJ1-4,CASSLATNEKLFF,TGTGCCAGCTCGCTAGCAACTAATGAAAAACTGTTTTTT
TRBV30,.,.,TRBJ2-3,CASLTASSTDTQYF,TGTGCCTCTCTCACAGCCTCTAGCACAGATACGCAGTATTTT
TRBV18,.,once,TRBJ2-3,CASSRGGGTDTQYF,TGTGCCAGCTCACGCGGAGGGGGGACAGATACGCAGTATTTT
TRBV5-6,TRBD2,.,TRBJ2-3,CASSLVAGHTDTQYF,TGTGCCAGCAGCTTGGTAGCGGGGCACACAGATACGCAGTATTTT